The entry that follows covers one T cell receptor (beta chain) sequence. The antigen is unknown. The source of the sample is a study of cytomegalovirus exposure and HLA in healthy donors. Broader study findings: Trimming of TCR beta V- and J-genes showed a link, identified in a later analysis, to a missense DCLRE1C variant. Earlier analysis found most TCR beta V segments productive about 87% or about 30% of the time. Upon later analysis, TCR association rates were observed to vary by HLA locus, being highest for DRB1 and lowest for HLA-C.

CDR3 size: 18 residues. A multiplex PCR was run with 60 Vbeta primers and 13 Jbeta primers. Per the original data handling: Later, an analysis found some 80 million unique TCR beta chains, and about 9.9 million of these were shared. The protocol was immunoSEQ multiplex PCR, while the TCRdb copy is restricted to in-frame clones and leaves out a portion. V and J calls and clone size are as listed in that table; D and trimming were resolved from the DNA. The sample holds approximately 120,000 clones, around 80% seen once. This clonotype was sampled from a man aged 45-60 years in good health and CMV-seronegative. The chain links TRBV21-1 to TRBJ1-3; the DNA was not compared with TRBD1, the D call given in the table. TRBV21-1 is a documented pseudogene. Sample: PBMCs. The CDR3 loop is CASSPRAESLCSGNTIYF. The CDR3 nucleotides read TGTGCCAGCAGCCCCAGGGCAGAGTCCTTATGCTCTGGAAACACCATATATTTT.